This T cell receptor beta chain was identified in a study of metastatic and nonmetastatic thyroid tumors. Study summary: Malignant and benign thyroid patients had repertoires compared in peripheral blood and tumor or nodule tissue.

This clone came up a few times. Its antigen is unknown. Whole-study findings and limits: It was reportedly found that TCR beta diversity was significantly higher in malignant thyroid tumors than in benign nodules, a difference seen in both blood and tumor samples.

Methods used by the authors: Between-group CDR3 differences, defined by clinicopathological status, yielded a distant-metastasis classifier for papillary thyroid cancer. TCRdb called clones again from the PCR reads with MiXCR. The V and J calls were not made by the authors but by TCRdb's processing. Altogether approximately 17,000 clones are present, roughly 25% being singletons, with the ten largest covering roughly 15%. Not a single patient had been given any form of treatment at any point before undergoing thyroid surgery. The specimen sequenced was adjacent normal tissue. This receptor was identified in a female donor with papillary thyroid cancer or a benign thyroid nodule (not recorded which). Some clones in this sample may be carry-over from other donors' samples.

CDR3 residues: CASRPSTGNQPQHF. CDR3 in DNA: TGTGCCAGCAGACCCTCCACGGGCAATCAGCCCCAGCATTTT. The J gene is TRBJ1-5, the V gene TRBV6-1; D gene ambiguous. The germline V and J ends were trimmed by 6 bases and 2 bases, with 11 bases remaining between them. This CDR3 region has 14 residues. The germline V gene has CDR1 MNHNS and CDR2 SASEGT.